One and the same sample provided the 20 T cell receptor beta chains below, sequenced in a study of shared clonotypes between healthy human individuals (TCRdb year 2020). The library was built by means of the immunoSEQ multiplex PCR assay. TCRdb retrieved this table from immuneACCESS and kept in-frame rearrangements only. Not all clones are present; in checked studies, unresolved V genes account for under half, and no reason is known for the remainder. For this sample there are 730,000 or so clones; 60% to 80% appear just once. The top ten clonotypes cover about 1.7% of the sample. Sequencing was done on a sample of memory CD4+ T cells sorted from blood. Read against the paper, the sample's cell subset or site label means: CD45RA-negative fraction. Source of these receptors: a woman younger than 45 in good health.

Comments on this clone: A read error is possible here, since a much larger clone lies one base away. Within the sample, other DNA sequences also encode this same CDR3. The gene calls are TRBV28 and TRBJ2-1; D remains unclear. The germline V gene encodes CDR1 MDHEN and CDR2 SYDVKM. The CDR3 length is 14 residues. V dropped 5 bases and J dropped 0 bases, with 8 bases sitting between them. This CDR3 reads CASSPPNSYNEQFF. CDR3 nucleotides: TGTGCCAGCAGTCCTCCGAACTCCTACAATGAGCAGTTCTTC.

Turning to this clone: The same CDR3 also results from other DNA sequences found in this sample. The rearrangement links TRBV5-1 to TRBJ2-7; the D is unclear. The germline V gene encodes CDR1 SGHRS and CDR2 YFSETQ. CDR3 length equals 16 residues. Trimming removed 0 bases at V and 1 base at J, with 14 bases between. The chain's CDR3 is CASSLVVAGGSYEQYF. The CDR3 bases are TGCGCCAGCAGCTTGGTCGTCGCCGGTGGGTCCTACGAGCAGTACTTC.

The chain uses TRBV9 and TRBJ2-6; no clear D. The CDR3 consists of 15 residues. V lost 8 bases, J lost 0 bases, and 12 bases lay in between. Germline V gene sequence: CDR1 SGDLS, CDR2 YYNGEE. The CDR3 loop is CASSDGSSGANVLTF. The CDR3 DNA follows: TGTGCCAGTTCGGACGGAAGCTCTGGGGCCAACGTCCTGACTTTC.

V gene TRBV5-6 combines with J gene TRBJ2-1, with 7 bases identical to TRBD1. Looked up from germline, CDR1 is SGHDT and CDR2 is YYEEEE. V lost 1 base and J lost 4; bases outside the gene matches: 5. The CDR3 spans 15 residues. The CDR3 DNA reads as TGTGCCAGCAGCTTGTGGGACAGAAAGTACAATGAGCAGTTCTTC. It is translated as CASSLWDRKYNEQFF.

The chain uses TRBV5-1 and TRBJ2-7; 10 bases are shared with TRBD1. Looked up from germline, CDR1 is SGHRS and CDR2 is YFSETQ. There are 16 residues in the CDR3. The V and J ends lost 0 bases and 4 bases, in that order; junction bases with no gene match: 7. The CDR3 sequence: CASSLAPGQGEYEQYF. Written as DNA, the CDR3 is TGCGCCAGCAGCTTGGCCCCTGGACAGGGGGAGTACGAGCAGTACTTC.

The gene calls are TRBV6-5 and TRBJ2-7; TRBD2 is a possible D gene (6 bases). The CDR3 contains 14 residues. V lost 8 bases to trimming and J lost 2 bases, with 16 bases between them. Germline CDR1 and CDR2: MNHEY and SVGAGI. As DNA, the CDR3 is TGTGCCAGCTTCAAGTGGGACTCGCCCTACGAGCAGTACTTC. Amino acids: CASFKWDSPYEQYF.

The chain uses TRBV15 and TRBJ2-1, with 13 bases identical to TRBD2. V gave up 5 bases and J gave up 4 bases; unmatched junction bases: 14. Germline CDR1 LNHNV, CDR2 YYDKDF (reference sequence). This CDR3 is built from 19 residues. The CDR3 loop is CATSGAPRTSGSSYNEQFF. The CDR3 DNA reads as TGTGCCACCAGCGGGGCCCCAAGGACTAGCGGGAGTTCATACAATGAGCAGTTCTTC.

The chain has TRBV28 and TRBJ2-1, with TRBD2 matching over 15 bases. The V gene end was trimmed by 8 bases and the J gene end by 9 bases; junction bases not matched to a gene: 2. CDR3 length: 13 residues. The germline gives CDR1 MDHEN, CDR2 SYDVKM. CDR3 nucleotides: TGTGCCAGCCGGACTAGCGGGAGGGTTGAGCAGTTCTTC. Residues: CASRTSGRVEQFF. Full variable domain (outside the CDR3, taken from reference TRBV28 and TRBJ2-1): DVKVTQSSRYLVKRTGEKVFLECVQDMDHENMFWYRQDPGLGLRLIYFSYDVKMKEKGDIPEGYSVSREKKERFSLILESASTNQTSMYLCASRTSGRVEQFFGPGTRLTVL.

V is TRBV6-1 and J is TRBJ2-7, with 8 bases fitting TRBD2. CDR3 length: 14 residues. Germline V gene data show CDR1 as MNHNS and CDR2 as SASEGT. J gave up 6 bases and V 6 bases, and 10 bases lay outside the gene matches. The CDR3 DNA is TGTGCCAGCAGGTTCCTAGCGGGTCCCCCCGAGCAGTACTTC. Translated, it gives CASRFLAGPPEQYF.

This chain joins TRBV29-1 and TRBJ1-1; D not resolved. V was shortened by 3 bases and J by 0 bases, with 8 bases between the two germline ends. Germline V gives CDR1 SQVTM, CDR2 ANQGSEA. This CDR3 contains 13 residues. CDR3 nucleotide sequence: TGCAGCGTTGAGGAGAGCATGAACACTGAAGCTTTCTTT. Its translation: CSVEESMNTEAFF.

This clone was counted between two and nine times. The chain joins TRBV19 to TRBJ2-1, with 8 bases identical to TRBD2. The length of the CDR3 is 11 residues. CDR1 and CDR2 (germline): LNHDA, SQIVND (reference sequence). After removal of 8 bases from V and 9 bases from J, the junction contained 3 bases not matched to a gene. The CDR3 DNA is TGTGCCAGTTCGGGGGGGAGTGAGCAGTTCTTC. The encoded protein is CASSGGSEQFF. The full variable domain, rest sourced from reference TRBV19 and TRBJ2-1, is DGGITQSPKYLFRKEGQNVTLSCEQNLNHDAMYWYRQDPGQGLRLIYYSQIVNDFQKGDIAEGYSVSREKKESFPLTVTSAQKNPTAFYLCASSGGSEQFFGPGTRLTVL.

V is TRBV6-5 and J is TRBJ2-5, with unresolved D. With 7 bases removed from V and 5 bases from J, the gap between germline ends came to 8 bases. Germline V gives CDR1 MNHEY, CDR2 SVGAGI. The CDR3 spans 11 residues. The DNA for the CDR3 is TGTGCCAGCACGCCCGTTGAGACCCAGTACTTC. This encodes CASTPVETQYF.

The CDR3 DNA sequence: TGTGCCAGTCACCCCGGGGCGATCGAGCAGTTCTTC. Amino acids: CASHPGAIEQFF. The chain has TRBV2 and TRBJ2-1; D may match TRBD1 or TRBD2 (5 bases each). Germline V gene data show CDR1 as SNHLY and CDR2 as FYNNEI. The CDR3 totals 12 residues. Between the trimmed V and J ends, which lost 9 bases and 10 bases, there was a span of 16 bases.

The J gene is TRBJ1-1, the V gene TRBV2; weak D call: TRBD1 (5 bases). Germline CDR1 reads SNHLY; CDR2 reads FYNNEI. V shed 6 bases and J shed 0 bases, with 14 bases lying between them. The CDR3 consists of 15 residues. In nucleotides, the CDR3 is TGTGCCAGCAGGGAGCGGGGGTTCCTGAACACTGAAGCTTTCTTT. Protein sequence: CASRERGFLNTEAFF.

The chain uses TRBV28 and TRBJ2-5; 9 bases are shared with TRBD1. The germline V gene has CDR1 MDHEN and CDR2 SYDVKM. Trimming removed 1 base from V and 5 bases from J; junction bases left unmatched: 5. The CDR3 runs 15 residues. The CDR3 is CASSLLGTGYETQYF. CDR3 sequence (DNA): TGTGCCAGCAGTTTATTGGGGACAGGGTATGAGACCCAGTACTTC.

This CDR3 reads CASSVDPGSYEQYF. CDR3 in DNA: TGTGCCAGCAGCGTAGACCCCGGCTCCTACGAGCAGTACTTC. The V call is TRBV9, the J call TRBJ2-7; D is ambiguous. There are 14 residues in the CDR3. V shed 0 bases and J shed 0 bases, with 7 bases lying between them. CDR1 and CDR2 (germline): SGDLS, YYNGEE.

This chain joins TRBV2 and TRBJ1-1, with D uncertain. V shed 3 bases and J shed 1 base, with 12 bases lying between them. In germline, CDR1 is SNHLY, CDR2 FYNNEI. This CDR3 is built from 15 residues. As DNA, the CDR3 is TGTGCCAGCAGTGATATTTACGGGGAGAACACTGAAGCTTTCTTT. Translating it yields CASSDIYGENTEAFF.

The chain is built from TRBV19 and TRBJ1-1, with 7 bases aligning to TRBD1. CDR3 length: 13 amino acids. J gave up 1 base and V 5 bases, and 1 base lay outside the gene matches. The germline gives CDR1 LNHDA, CDR2 SQIVND (reference sequence). Written as DNA, the CDR3 is TGTGCCAGTAGTGGACAGGCGAACACTGAAGCTTTCTTT. It specifies CASSGQANTEAFF.

The chain has TRBV28 and TRBJ2-1; 7 bases are a match to TRBD2. CDR1 is MDHEN and CDR2 is SYDVKM in the germline V gene. The junction had 9 bases not matched to a gene; V was cut back by 6 bases and J by 4 bases. The CDR3 has 15 amino acids. The CDR3 nucleotides read TGTGCCAGCAGGTCGGCGGCGGGAGATTACAATGAGCAGTTCTTC. Translation: CASRSAAGDYNEQFF.

The chain employs TRBV14 and TRBJ2-2; D is possibly TRBD2 (5 bases). V lost 4 bases and J 8 bases, leaving 17 bases between the germline ends. This CDR3 has 15 residues. In germline, CDR1 is SGHDN, CDR2 FVKESK. The CDR3 loop is CASSLSAPRAGELFF. CDR3 nucleotide sequence: TGTGCCAGCAGCCTGAGCGCACCGCGGGCAGGGGAGCTGTTTTTT.